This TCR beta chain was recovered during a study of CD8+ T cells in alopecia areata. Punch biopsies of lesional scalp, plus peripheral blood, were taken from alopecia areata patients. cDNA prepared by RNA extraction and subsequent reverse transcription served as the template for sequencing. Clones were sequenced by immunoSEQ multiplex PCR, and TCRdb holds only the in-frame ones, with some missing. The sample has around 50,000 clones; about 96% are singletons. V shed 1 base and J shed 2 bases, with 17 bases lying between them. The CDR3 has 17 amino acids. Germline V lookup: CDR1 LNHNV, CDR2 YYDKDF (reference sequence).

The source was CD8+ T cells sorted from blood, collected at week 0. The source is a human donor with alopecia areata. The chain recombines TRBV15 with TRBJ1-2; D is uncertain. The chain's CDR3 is CATSRVHPGRANYGYTF. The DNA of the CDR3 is TGTGCCACCAGCAGAGTCCACCCTGGAAGGGCCAACTATGGCTACACCTTC.